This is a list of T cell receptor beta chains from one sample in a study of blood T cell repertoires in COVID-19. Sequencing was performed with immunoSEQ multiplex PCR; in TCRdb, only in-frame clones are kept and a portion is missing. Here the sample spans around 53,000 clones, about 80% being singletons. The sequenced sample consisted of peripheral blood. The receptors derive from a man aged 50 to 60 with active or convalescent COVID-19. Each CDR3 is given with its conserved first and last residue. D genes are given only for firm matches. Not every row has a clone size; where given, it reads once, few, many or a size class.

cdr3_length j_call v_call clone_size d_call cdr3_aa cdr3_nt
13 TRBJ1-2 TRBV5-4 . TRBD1 CASSPDRAEGYTF TGTGCCAGCAGCCCGGACAGGGCGGAGGGCTACACCTTC
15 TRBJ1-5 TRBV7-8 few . CASSLEITANQPQHF TGTGCCAGCAGCTTAGAAATCACAGCTAATCAGCCCCAGCATTTT
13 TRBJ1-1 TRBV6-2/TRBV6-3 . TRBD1 CASSYRTGGVAFF TGTGCCAGCAGTTACCGGACAGGGGGGGTAGCTTTCTTT
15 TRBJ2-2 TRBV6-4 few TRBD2 CASSELAGGHGELFF TGTGCCAGCAGTGAACTAGCGGGAGGTCACGGGGAGCTGTTTTTT
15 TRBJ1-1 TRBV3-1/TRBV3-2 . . CASSPLAGPPGKAFF TGTGCCAGCAGCCCCCTGGCAGGGCCTCCTGGAAAAGCTTTCTTT
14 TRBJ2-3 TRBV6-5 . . CASHVTRSTDTQYF TGTGCCAGCCATGTGACGAGGAGCACAGATACGCAGTATTTT
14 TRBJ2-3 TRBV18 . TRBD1 CASSPDRVTDTQYF TGTGCCAGCTCACCGGACAGGGTAACAGATACGCAGTATTTT
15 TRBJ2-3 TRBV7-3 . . CASSLEAGGTDTQYF TGTGCCAGCAGCTTAGAGGCGGGCGGCACAGATACGCAGTATTTT
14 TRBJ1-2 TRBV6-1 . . CASSEFAGDYGYTF TGTGCCAGCAGTGAATTTGCAGGGGACTATGGCTACACCTTC
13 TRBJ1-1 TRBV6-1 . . CASSSSPDTEAFF TGTGCCAGCAGTTCTAGTCCGGACACTGAAGCTTTCTTT
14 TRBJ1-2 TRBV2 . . CASSRTETNYGYTF TGTGCCAGCAGTAGGACAGAGACTAACTATGGCTACACCTTC
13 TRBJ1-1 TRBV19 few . CPTHGGVGGGAFF TGTCCCACCCATGGGGGGGTGGGGGGGGGAGCTTTCTTT
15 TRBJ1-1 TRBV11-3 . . CASSSTRGRETEAFF TGTGCCAGCAGCTCCACGCGGGGGCGAGAAACTGAAGCTTTCTTT
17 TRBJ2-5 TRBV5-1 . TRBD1 CASSQGQQAAIQETQYF TGCGCCAGCAGTCAGGGACAGCAAGCGGCCATCCAAGAGACCCAGTACTTC
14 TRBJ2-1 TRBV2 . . CASTSQGLDDEQFF TGTGCCAGCACTTCCCAGGGTCTGGACGATGAGCAGTTCTTC
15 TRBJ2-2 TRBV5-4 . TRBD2 CASSQLAGERWELFF TGTGCCAGCAGCCAACTAGCGGGAGAAAGATGGGAGCTGTTTTTT
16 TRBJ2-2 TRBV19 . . CAVRSNLPANTGELFF TGTGCCGTCAGATCCAACCTGCCAGCGAACACCGGGGAGCTGTTTTTT
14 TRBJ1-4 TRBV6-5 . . CASRSTGRFEKLFF TGTGCCAGCAGATCGACAGGTCGATTTGAAAAACTGTTTTTT
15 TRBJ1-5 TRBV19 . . CASSYGHAADQPQHF TGTGCCAGTTCCTATGGCCATGCGGCGGATCAGCCCCAGCATTTT
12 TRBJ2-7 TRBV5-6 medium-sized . CASSLDFVEQYF TGTGCCAGCAGCTTGGACTTCGTCGAGCAGTACTTC
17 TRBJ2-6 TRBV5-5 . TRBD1 CASSSPGQLSGANVLTF TGTGCCAGCAGCTCTCCGGGACAGCTCTCTGGGGCCAACGTCCTGACTTTC
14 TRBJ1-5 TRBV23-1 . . CASSRRVVNQPQHF TGCGCCAGCAGTCGCAGGGTGGTCAATCAGCCCCAGCATTTT
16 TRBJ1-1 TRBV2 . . CASSWGGGPKGTEAFF TGTGCCAGCAGTTGGGGCGGGGGCCCCAAAGGCACTGAAGCTTTCTTT
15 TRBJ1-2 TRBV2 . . CASIDGTTNNYGYTF TGTGCCAGCATTGACGGGACAACCAATAACTATGGCTACACCTTC
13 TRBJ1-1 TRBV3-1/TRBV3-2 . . CASSQVEGTEAFF TGTGCCAGCAGCCAGGTGGAGGGGACCGAAGCTTTCTTT
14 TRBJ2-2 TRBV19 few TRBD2 CASTGGSYTGELFF TGTGCCAGTACAGGCGGGAGTTACACCGGGGAGCTGTTTTTT
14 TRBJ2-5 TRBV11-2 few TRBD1 CASTKTGIAETQYF TGTGCCAGCACCAAGACAGGGATTGCGGAGACCCAGTACTTC
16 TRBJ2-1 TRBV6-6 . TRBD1 CASSRYGTGPSDEQFF TGTGCCAGCAGTCGATACGGGACAGGCCCCTCCGATGAGCAGTTCTTC
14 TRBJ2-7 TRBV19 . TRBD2 CASRSSAGVYEQYF TGTGCCAGTAGATCATCAGCGGGAGTCTACGAGCAGTACTTC
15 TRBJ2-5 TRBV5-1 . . CASSLGGELRETQYF TGCGCCAGCAGCTTGGGAGGCGAATTAAGAGAGACCCAGTACTTC
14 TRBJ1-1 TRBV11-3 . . CASSLDGGHTEAFF TGTGCCAGCAGCTTAGACGGGGGTCACACTGAAGCTTTCTTT
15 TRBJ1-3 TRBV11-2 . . CASSLAGGSGNTIYF TGTGCCAGCAGCCTAGCTGGGGGCTCCGGAAACACCATATATTTT
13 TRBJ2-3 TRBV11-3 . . CASSPSGTDTQYF TGTGCCAGCAGCCCTAGCGGCACAGATACGCAGTATTTT
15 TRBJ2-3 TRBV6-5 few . CASSYSLGGVNTQYF TGTGCCAGCAGTTACTCTCTCGGCGGCGTAAATACGCAGTATTTT
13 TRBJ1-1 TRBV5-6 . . CASSAGQLPEAFF TGTGCCAGCAGCGCTGGACAGCTCCCTGAAGCTTTCTTT
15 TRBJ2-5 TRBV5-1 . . CASSLLQMYQETQYF TGCGCCAGCAGCTTGTTGCAGATGTACCAAGAGACCCAGTACTTC
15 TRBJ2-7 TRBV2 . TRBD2 CASSDGRDYSYEQYF TGTGCCAGCAGCGACGGGCGGGACTACTCCTACGAGCAGTACTTC
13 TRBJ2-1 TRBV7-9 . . CATTGGTYNEQFF TGTGCCACCACCGGAGGTACCTACAATGAGCAGTTCTTC
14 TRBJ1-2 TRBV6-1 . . CASSDTTLNYGYTF TGTGCCAGCAGTGATACGACTCTTAACTATGGCTACACCTTC
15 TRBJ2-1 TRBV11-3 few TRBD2 CASSRASGRTNEQFF TGTGCCAGCAGCCGCGCCAGCGGGAGGACTAATGAGCAGTTCTTC
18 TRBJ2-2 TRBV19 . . CASSIASMGDSNTGELFF TGTGCCAGTAGTATAGCATCCATGGGGGACTCGAACACCGGGGAGCTGTTTTTT
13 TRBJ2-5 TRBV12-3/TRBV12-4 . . CASSFRGQETQYF TGTGCCAGCAGTTTTAGGGGTCAAGAGACCCAGTACTTC